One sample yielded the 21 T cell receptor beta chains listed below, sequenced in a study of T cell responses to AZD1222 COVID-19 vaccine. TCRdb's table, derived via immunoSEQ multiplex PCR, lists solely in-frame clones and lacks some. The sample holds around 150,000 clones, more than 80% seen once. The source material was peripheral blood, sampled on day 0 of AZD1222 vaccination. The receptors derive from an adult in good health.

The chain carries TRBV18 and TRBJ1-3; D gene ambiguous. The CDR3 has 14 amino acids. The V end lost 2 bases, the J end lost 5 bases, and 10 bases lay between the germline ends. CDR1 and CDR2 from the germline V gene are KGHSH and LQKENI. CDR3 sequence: CASSPATQRNTIYF. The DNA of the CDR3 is TGTGCCAGCTCACCAGCCACGCAGAGAAACACCATATATTTT.

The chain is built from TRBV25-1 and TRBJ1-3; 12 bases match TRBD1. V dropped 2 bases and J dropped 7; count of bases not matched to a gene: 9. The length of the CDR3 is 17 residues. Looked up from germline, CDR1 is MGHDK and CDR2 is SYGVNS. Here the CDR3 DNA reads TGTGCCAGCAGTGAAGATGGGGACAGGGGGCTTTGGAACACCATATATTTT. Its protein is CASSEDGDRGLWNTIYF. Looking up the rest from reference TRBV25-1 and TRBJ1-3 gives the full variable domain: EADIYQTPRYLVIGTGKKITLECSQTMGHDKMYWYQQDPGMELHLIHYSYGVNSTEKGDLSSESTVSRIRTEHFPLTLESARPSHTSQYLCASSEDGDRGLWNTIYFGEGSWLTVV.

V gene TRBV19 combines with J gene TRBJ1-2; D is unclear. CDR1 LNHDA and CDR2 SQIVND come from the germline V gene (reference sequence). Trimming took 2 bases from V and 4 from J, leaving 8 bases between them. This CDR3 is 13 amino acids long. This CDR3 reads CASSILGLYGYTF. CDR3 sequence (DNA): TGTGCCAGTAGTATATTAGGCCTCTATGGCTACACCTTC.

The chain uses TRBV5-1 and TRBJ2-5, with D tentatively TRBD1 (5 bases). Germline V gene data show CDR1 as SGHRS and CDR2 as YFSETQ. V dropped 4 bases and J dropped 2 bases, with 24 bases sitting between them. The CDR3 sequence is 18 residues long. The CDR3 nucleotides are TGCGCCAGCAGCCCCTCCATAAATAGACTGGGGCATCAAGAGACCCAGTACTTC. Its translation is CASSPSINRLGHQETQYF.

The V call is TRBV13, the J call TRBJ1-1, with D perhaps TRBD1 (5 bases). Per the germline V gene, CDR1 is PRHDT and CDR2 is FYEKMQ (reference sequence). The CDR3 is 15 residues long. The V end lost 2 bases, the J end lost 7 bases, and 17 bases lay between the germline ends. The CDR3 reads CASSLISGRGGEAFF. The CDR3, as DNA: TGTGCCAGCAGCTTAATTTCGGGTAGGGGTGGTGAAGCTTTCTTT.

CDR3 residues: CASSIGGSWTNYGYTF. The CDR3 region has the DNA TGTGCCAGTAGTATTGGAGGGAGTTGGACCAACTATGGCTACACCTTC. The gene calls are TRBV19 and TRBJ1-2; D is unresolved. The CDR3 covers 16 residues. The ends were cut back, 3 bases at V and 2 bases at J, with 16 bases in the middle. Germline V CDR1 and CDR2: LNHDA, SQIVND (reference sequence).

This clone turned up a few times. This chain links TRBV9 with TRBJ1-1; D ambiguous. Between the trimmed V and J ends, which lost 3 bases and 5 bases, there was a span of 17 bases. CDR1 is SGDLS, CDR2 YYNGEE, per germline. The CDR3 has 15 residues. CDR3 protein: CASSAQGPGATEAFF. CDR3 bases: TGTGCCAGCAGCGCTCAAGGACCTGGTGCAACTGAAGCTTTCTTT.

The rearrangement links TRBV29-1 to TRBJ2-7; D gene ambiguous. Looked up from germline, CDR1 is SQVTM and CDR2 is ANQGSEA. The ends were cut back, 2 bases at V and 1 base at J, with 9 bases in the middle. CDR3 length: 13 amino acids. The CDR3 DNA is TGCAGCGTTGAACAGGACGGTTCCTACGAGCAGTACTTC. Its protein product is CSVEQDGSYEQYF.

CDR3 in DNA: TGTGCCAGCAGTTTTCACCTGGACTATGGCTACACCTTC. Its translation: CASSFHLDYGYTF. This chain uses TRBV28 with TRBJ1-2; D gene unclear. The CDR3 has 13 amino acids. V lost 3 bases and J lost 3, with 8 bases in between. Germline assignment: CDR1 MDHEN and CDR2 SYDVKM.

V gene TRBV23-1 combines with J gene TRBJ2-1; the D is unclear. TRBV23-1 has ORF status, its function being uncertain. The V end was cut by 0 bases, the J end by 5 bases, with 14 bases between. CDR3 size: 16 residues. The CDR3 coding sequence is TGCGCCAGCAGTCAATCGCGTAGGTCCCAAAACAATGAGCAGTTCTTC. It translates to CASSQSRRSQNNEQFF.

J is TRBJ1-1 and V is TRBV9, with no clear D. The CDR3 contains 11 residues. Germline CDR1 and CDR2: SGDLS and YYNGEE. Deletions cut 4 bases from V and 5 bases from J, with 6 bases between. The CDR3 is CASSPLTEAFF. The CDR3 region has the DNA TGTGCCAGCAGCCCTCTGACTGAAGCTTTCTTT.

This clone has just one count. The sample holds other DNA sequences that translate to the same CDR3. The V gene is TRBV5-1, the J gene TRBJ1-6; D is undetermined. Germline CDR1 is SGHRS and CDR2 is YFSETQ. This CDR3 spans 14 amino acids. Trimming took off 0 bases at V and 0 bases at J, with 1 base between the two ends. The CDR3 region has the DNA TGCGCCAGCAGCTTGGACTCCTATAATTCACCCCTCCACTTT. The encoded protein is CASSLDSYNSPLHF. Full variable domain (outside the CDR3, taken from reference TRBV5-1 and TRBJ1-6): KAGVTQTPRYLIKTRGQQVTLSCSPISGHRSVSWYQQTPGQGLQFLFEYFSETQRNKGNFPGRFSGRQFSNSRSEMNVSTLELGDSALYLCASSLDSYNSPLHFGNGTRLTVT.

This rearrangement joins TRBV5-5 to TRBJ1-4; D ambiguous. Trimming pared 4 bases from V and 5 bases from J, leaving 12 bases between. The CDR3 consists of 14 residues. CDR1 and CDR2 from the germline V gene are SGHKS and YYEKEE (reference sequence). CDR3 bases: TGTGCCAGCAGCCCCGGTACAGCAAATGAAAAACTGTTTTTT. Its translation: CASSPGTANEKLFF.

As DNA, the CDR3 is TGTGCCAGCAGCTCTCGACAGGAGAATTCACCCCTCCACTTT. Protein sequence: CASSSRQENSPLHF. The V gene is TRBV3-1 (or the pseudogene TRBV3-2), the J gene TRBJ1-6; D is possibly TRBD1 (6 bases). Deletions cut 5 bases from V and 7 bases from J, with 12 bases between. The CDR3 runs 14 residues. Germline CDR1 reads LGHDT; CDR2 reads YNNKEL (reference sequence).

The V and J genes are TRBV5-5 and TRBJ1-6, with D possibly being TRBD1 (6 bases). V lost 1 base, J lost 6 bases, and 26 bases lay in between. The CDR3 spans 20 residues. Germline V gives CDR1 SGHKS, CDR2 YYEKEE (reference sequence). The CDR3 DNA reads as TGTGCCAGCAGCTTGCCCGAGGACAGCTCCCGCTTCTCTTCTAATTCACCCCTCCACTTT. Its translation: CASSLPEDSSRFSSNSPLHF.

CDR3 in DNA: TGTGCCAGCAGTTCGCCGGGGGGCTCGAAGTCCTACGAGCAGTACTTC. It specifies CASSSPGGSKSYEQYF. The chain couples TRBV28 to TRBJ2-7; weak D call: TRBD2 (7 bases). Per germline, CDR1 MDHEN and CDR2 SYDVKM. CDR3 length: 16 amino acids. V lost 4 bases, J lost 1 base, and 17 bases lay in between.

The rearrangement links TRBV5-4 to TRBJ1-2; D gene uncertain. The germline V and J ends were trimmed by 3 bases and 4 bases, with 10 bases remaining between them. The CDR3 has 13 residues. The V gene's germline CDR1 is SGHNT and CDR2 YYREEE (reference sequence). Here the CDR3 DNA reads TGTGCCAGCAGCTCAACACCGTCCTATGGCTACACCTTC. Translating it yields CASSSTPSYGYTF.

The CDR3 nucleotides read TGTGCCAGCAGCCCTGACCTCACAGATACGCAGTATTTT. The encoded protein is CASSPDLTDTQYF. The chain is built from TRBV14 and TRBJ2-3; D is ambiguous. This CDR3 is 13 amino acids long. Germline CDR1 reads SGHDN; CDR2 reads FVKESK. Trimming shortened V by 4 bases and J by 2 bases, and 7 bases separated the two germline ends.

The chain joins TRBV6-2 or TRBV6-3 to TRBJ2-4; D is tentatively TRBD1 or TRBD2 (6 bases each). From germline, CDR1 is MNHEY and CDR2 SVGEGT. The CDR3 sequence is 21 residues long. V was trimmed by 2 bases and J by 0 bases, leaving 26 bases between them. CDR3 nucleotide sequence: TGTGCCAGCAGTTACGGGGGGCTGTCGGGAACAGGGCGTATAGCCAAAAACATTCAGTACTTC. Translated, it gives CASSYGGLSGTGRIAKNIQYF.

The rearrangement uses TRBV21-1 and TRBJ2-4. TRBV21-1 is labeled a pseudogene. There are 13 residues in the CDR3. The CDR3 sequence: CASSKAGENIQYF. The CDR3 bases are TGTGCCAGCAGCAAAGCGGGGGAAAACATTCAGTACTTC.

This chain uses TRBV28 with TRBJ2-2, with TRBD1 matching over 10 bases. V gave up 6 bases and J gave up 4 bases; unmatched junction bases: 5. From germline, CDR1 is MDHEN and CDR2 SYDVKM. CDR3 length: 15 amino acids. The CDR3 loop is CASSRGDRGTGELFF. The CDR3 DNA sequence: TGTGCCAGCAGCAGGGGGGACAGGGGCACCGGGGAGCTGTTTTTT.